These 4 T cell receptor beta chains originate from one sample sequenced in a study of shared clonotypes between healthy human individuals. The table came from immunoSEQ multiplex PCR; TCRdb's copy has only in-frame clones and leaves some out. The repertoire has a few million clones, roughly 93% of them found once; the top ten carry 0.39%. Sequencing was carried out using naive CD4+ T cells from PBMCs. Subset of the sample: CD45RA+ positively selected. The receptors were gathered from a man aged 18 to 30 in good health. Some clones in this sample may be carry-over from other donors' samples.

The CDR3 loop reads CASSFPSGRPNEQFF. CDR3 DNA sequence: TGTGCCAGCAGTTTTCCTAGCGGGAGGCCGAATGAGCAGTTCTTC. This chain uses TRBV28 with TRBJ2-1, with 11 bases that match TRBD2. The V gene's germline CDR1 is MDHEN and CDR2 SYDVKM. The CDR3 loop spans 15 amino acids. V was pared by 3 bases and J by 7 bases, with 5 bases of the junction left unmatched.

The chain has TRBV6-1 and TRBJ1-4, with a possible D match to TRBD1 (6 bases). The germline V and J ends were trimmed by 6 bases and 8 bases, with 10 bases remaining between them. The CDR3 has 12 amino acids. Germline CDR1 is MNHNS and CDR2 is SASEGT. The CDR3 protein is CASRTGTEKLFF. Written as DNA, the CDR3 is TGTGCCAGCAGGACCGGGACAGAAAAACTGTTTTTT.

The chain couples TRBV27 to TRBJ1-1, with 7 bases identical to TRBD1. The CDR3 consists of 15 residues. V dropped 6 bases and J dropped 4; count of bases not matched to a gene: 11. The germline V gene has CDR1 MNHEY and CDR2 SMNVEV (reference sequence). The CDR3 DNA sequence: TGTGCCAGCAGCCCCGGTACAGGGGAGGCCACTGAAGCTTTCTTT. It translates to CASSPGTGEATEAFF.

The chain carries TRBV5-6 and TRBJ2-1; D gene uncertain. V was shortened by 0 bases and J by 0 bases, with 13 bases between the two germline ends. The CDR3 runs to 17 residues. Germline assignment: CDR1 SGHDT and CDR2 YYEEEE. The CDR3 bases are TGTGCCAGCAGCTTGGGTCGTTGGGTAAACTCCTACAATGAGCAGTTCTTC. Its translation: CASSLGRWVNSYNEQFF.